This passage covers 19 T cell receptor beta chains from one sample sequenced in a study of blood T cell repertoires in COVID-19. The protocol was immunoSEQ multiplex PCR, while the TCRdb copy is restricted to in-frame clones and leaves out a portion. Of over 350,000 clones detected, roughly 91% appear once; the ten largest clones hold approximately 1.2%. The specimen was PBMCs or T cells enriched from blood (not recorded which). Receptor source: a woman in her late teens or twenties who had recovered from COVID-19.

This rearrangement joins TRBV19 to TRBJ1-5, with unresolved D. The CDR3 has 15 amino acids. V lost 6 bases to trimming and J lost 0 bases, with 12 bases between them. Germline values: CDR1 LNHDA, CDR2 SQIVND (reference sequence). The CDR3 coding sequence is TGTGCCAGTAGGCCCTTCGGGAATAGCAATCAGCCCCAGCATTTT. As protein: CASRPFGNSNQPQHF.

The V call is TRBV24-1, the J call TRBJ1-4, with a possible D match to TRBD1 (6 bases). With 5 bases removed from V and 5 bases from J, the gap between germline ends came to 8 bases. CDR1 and CDR2 from the germline V gene are KGHDR and SFDVKD. The CDR3 extends over 13 amino acids. The DNA of the CDR3 is TGTGCCACCAGTGGGACAGAAAATGAAAAACTGTTTTTT. It is translated as CATSGTENEKLFF.

A few counts support this clone. The chain has TRBV4-1 and TRBJ1-4, with 9 bases matching TRBD1. CDR3 length: 16 amino acids. V was clipped by 2 bases and J by 4 bases; unmatched bases: 5. The V gene's germline CDR1 is MGHRA and CDR2 YSYEKL. CDR3 region: CASSQHRGRLNEKLFF. The CDR3 region has the DNA TGCGCCAGCAGCCAACACAGGGGGCGCCTTAATGAAAAACTGTTTTTT.

This clone has just one count. The CDR3 reads CASSVAGTWGGDEQFF. DNA for the CDR3: TGTGCCAGCAGCGTAGCCGGGACTTGGGGTGGCGATGAGCAGTTCTTC. The chain couples TRBV9 to TRBJ2-1, with D maybe TRBD2 (6 bases). Deletions cut 0 bases from V and 8 bases from J, with 18 bases between. Germline V gene data show CDR1 as SGDLS and CDR2 as YYNGEE. This CDR3 has 16 amino acids.

V gene TRBV30 combines with J gene TRBJ1-1; 7 bases align to TRBD1. CDR3 length equals 12 residues. The V gene's germline CDR1 is GTSNPN and CDR2 SVGIG (reference sequence). After removal of 5 bases from V and 1 base from J, the junction contained 1 base not matched to a gene. The CDR3 bases are TGTGCCTGGGACAGGGCGAACACTGAAGCTTTCTTT. Protein: CAWDRANTEAFF.

The chain carries TRBV19 and TRBJ1-3; 10 bases are a match to TRBD1. The ends lost 6 bases at V and 0 bases at J; junction bases unmatched: 2. The V gene's germline CDR1 is LNHDA and CDR2 SQIVND (reference sequence). The length of the CDR3 is 15 residues. This chain's CDR3 is CASSRDRGSGNTIYF. The CDR3 nucleotides read TGTGCCAGTAGCCGGGACAGGGGCTCTGGAAACACCATATATTTT.

The rearrangement uses TRBV7-9 and TRBJ1-1, with a weak D call TRBD1 (6 bases). The length of the CDR3 is 14 residues. Germline V CDR1 and CDR2: SEHNR, FQNEAQ (reference sequence). Trimming removed 1 base from V and 7 bases from J, with 13 bases in between. Here the CDR3 reads CASSLGPGAGEAFF. Written as DNA, the CDR3 is TGTGCCAGCAGCTTAGGTCCAGGGGCAGGTGAAGCTTTCTTT.

The chain has TRBV27 and TRBJ2-7; D possibly corresponds to TRBD1 (6 bases). CDR3 length: 15 residues. Germline V CDR1 and CDR2: MNHEY, SMNVEV (reference sequence). Deletions cut 0 bases from V and 3 bases from J, with 12 bases between. The CDR3 protein is CASSLSPGALYEQYF. CDR3 in DNA: TGTGCCAGCAGTTTATCCCCAGGGGCACTCTACGAGCAGTACTTC.

The rearrangement uses TRBV27 and TRBJ1-1; D possibly corresponds to TRBD1 (5 bases). The germline CDR1 and CDR2 sequences are MNHEY and SMNVEV (reference sequence). Trimming stripped 4 bases from V and 1 base from J, with 10 bases between. The CDR3 contains 14 residues. CDR3 sequence: CASSYRFGNTEAFF. In DNA, the CDR3 is TGTGCCAGCAGTTACAGGTTTGGGAACACTGAAGCTTTCTTT.

The chain couples TRBV14 to TRBJ1-1; D is undetermined. The CDR3 runs to 11 residues. Trimming shortened V by 4 bases and J by 10 bases, and 10 bases separated the two germline ends. Per germline, CDR1 SGHDN and CDR2 FVKESK. The CDR3 nucleotides are TGTGCCAGCAGCCCAGGCCCAGGAGCTTTCTTT. It yields the protein CASSPGPGAFF.

The genes are TRBV28 and TRBJ1-5; perhaps TRBD1 as D (5 bases). Trimming pared 2 bases from V and 3 bases from J, leaving 8 bases between. CDR3 length: 14 amino acids. CDR1 is MDHEN and CDR2 is SYDVKM in the germline V gene. CDR3 sequence reads: CASSLDRFNQPQHF. CDR3 bases: TGTGCCAGCAGTTTAGACAGATTCAATCAGCCCCAGCATTTT.

The chain combines TRBV9 with TRBJ2-3; 7 bases map to TRBD1. The germline gives CDR1 SGDLS, CDR2 YYNGEE. The ends lost 2 bases at V and 2 bases at J; junction bases unmatched: 8. The CDR3 consists of 16 residues. The CDR3 region has the DNA TGTGCCAGCAGCGTGACACCGGGACAGTCCACAGATACGCAGTATTTT. Residues: CASSVTPGQSTDTQYF.

V gene TRBV30 combines with J gene TRBJ2-1; D is unclear. This CDR3 is built from 11 residues. V shed 2 bases and J shed 8 bases, with 7 bases lying between them. Germline CDR1 reads GTSNPN; CDR2 reads SVGIG (reference sequence). CDR3 sequence (DNA): TGTGCCTGGAGTATAGCCGATGAGCAGTTCTTC. It translates to CAWSIADEQFF.

This chain joins TRBV5-4 and TRBJ1-3, with D perhaps TRBD1 (5 bases). V lost 1 base, J lost 4 bases, and 18 bases lay in between. The CDR3 has 17 amino acids. The germline V gene has CDR1 SGHNT and CDR2 YYREEE (reference sequence). Here the CDR3 DNA reads TGTGCCAGCAGCTTGTCACCGGGGGGTACCCAAGGAAACACCATATATTTT. Translated: CASSLSPGGTQGNTIYF.

V usage is TRBV7-8 and J usage is TRBJ2-7; TRBD2 might be the D (5 bases). This CDR3 has 18 amino acids. Between the trimmed V and J ends, which lost 5 bases and 0 bases, there was a span of 23 bases. Per the germline V gene, CDR1 is SGHVS and CDR2 is FQNEAQ. The CDR3 DNA reads TGTGCCAGCAGCCCCAACCTCGCGGGCGCCGGCTTCTCCTACGAGCAGTACTTC. Residues: CASSPNLAGAGFSYEQYF.

This chain connects TRBV5-8 to TRBJ1-3; D uncertain. Germline V gene lookup returns CDR1 SGHTS and CDR2 YDEGEE. The CDR3 has 14 residues. With 4 bases removed from V and 2 bases from J, the gap between germline ends came to 10 bases. DNA of the CDR3: TGTGCCAGCAGCCCGCCCGCGGCTGGAAACACCATATATTTT. Translated: CASSPPAAGNTIYF.

This chain links TRBV9 with TRBJ1-5, with D possibly matching TRBD1 (6 bases). The V gene lost 5 bases and the J gene lost 7 bases, with 13 bases spanning the gap. Germline assignment: CDR1 SGDLS and CDR2 YYNGEE. The length of the CDR3 is 13 residues. The CDR3 here is CASRDRKDQPQHF. The CDR3 DNA follows: TGTGCCAGCAGAGACAGGAAGGACCAGCCCCAGCATTTT. Variable domain in full (rest from reference TRBV9 and TRBJ1-5): DSGVTQTPKHLITATGQRVTLRCSPRSGDLSVYWYQQSLDQGLQFLIQYYNGEERAKGNILERFSAQQFPDLHSELNLSSLELGDSALYFCASRDRKDQPQHFGDGTRLSIL.

This chain connects TRBV5-4 to TRBJ1-3; no firm D call. The CDR3 is 15 residues long. The germline CDR1 and CDR2 sequences are SGHNT and YYREEE (reference sequence). V lost 0 bases and J 4 bases, leaving 11 bases between the germline ends. CDR3 region: CASSLAGGSGNTIYF. The CDR3 DNA follows: TGTGCCAGCAGCTTGGCTGGAGGCTCCGGAAACACCATATATTTT.

CDR3 protein: CASSIGAGWNTGELFF. CDR3 in DNA: TGTGCCAGTAGTATAGGAGCGGGGTGGAACACCGGGGAGCTGTTTTTT. The V gene is TRBV19, the J gene TRBJ2-2; TRBD2 matches 7 bases. Losses at the gene ends were 1 base for V and 1 base for J; bases not matched to a gene: 3. CDR1 and CDR2 from the germline V gene are LNHDA and SQIVND (reference sequence). This CDR3 comprises 16 residues.